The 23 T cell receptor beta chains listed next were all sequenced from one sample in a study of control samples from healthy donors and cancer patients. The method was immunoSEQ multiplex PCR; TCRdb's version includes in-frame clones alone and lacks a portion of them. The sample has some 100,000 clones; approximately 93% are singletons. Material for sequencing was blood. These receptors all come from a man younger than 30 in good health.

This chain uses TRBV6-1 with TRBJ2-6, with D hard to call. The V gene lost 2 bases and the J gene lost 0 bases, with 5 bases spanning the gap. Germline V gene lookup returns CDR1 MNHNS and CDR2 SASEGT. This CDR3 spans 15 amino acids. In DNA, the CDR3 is TGTGCCAGCAGTGAACAAGACTCTGGGGCCAACGTCCTGACTTTC. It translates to CASSEQDSGANVLTF.

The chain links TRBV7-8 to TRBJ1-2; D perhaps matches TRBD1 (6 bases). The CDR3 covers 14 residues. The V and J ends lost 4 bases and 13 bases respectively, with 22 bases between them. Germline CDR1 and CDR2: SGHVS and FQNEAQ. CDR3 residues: CASSSVVLTGQLTF. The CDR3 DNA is TGTGCCAGCAGCTCCGTTGTTCTTACAGGGCAGCTCACCTTC.

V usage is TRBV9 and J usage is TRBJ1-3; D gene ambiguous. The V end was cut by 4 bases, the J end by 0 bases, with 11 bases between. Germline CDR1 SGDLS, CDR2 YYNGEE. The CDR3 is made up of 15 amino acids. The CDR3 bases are TGTGCCAGCAGCCACCGCAGCTACTCTGGAAACACCATATATTTT. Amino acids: CASSHRSYSGNTIYF.

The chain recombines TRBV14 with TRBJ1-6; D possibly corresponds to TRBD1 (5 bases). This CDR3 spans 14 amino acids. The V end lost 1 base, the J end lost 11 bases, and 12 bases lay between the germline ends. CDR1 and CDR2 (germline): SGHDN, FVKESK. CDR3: CASSQGGDLTPLHF. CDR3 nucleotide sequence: TGTGCCAGCAGCCAAGGAGGGGACTTGACACCCCTCCACTTT.

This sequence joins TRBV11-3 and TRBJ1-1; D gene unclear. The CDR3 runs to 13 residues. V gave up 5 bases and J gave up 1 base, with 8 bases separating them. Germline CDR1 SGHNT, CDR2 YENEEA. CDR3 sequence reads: CASSPGGNTEAFF. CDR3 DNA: TGTGCCAGCAGCCCAGGCGGGAACACTGAAGCTTTCTTT.

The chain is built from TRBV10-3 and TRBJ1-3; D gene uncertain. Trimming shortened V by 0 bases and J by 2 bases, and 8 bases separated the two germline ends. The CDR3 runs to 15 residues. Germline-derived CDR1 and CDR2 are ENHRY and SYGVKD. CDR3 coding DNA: TGTGCCATCAGTGAGTCAGGTTTTACTGGAAACACCATATATTTT. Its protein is CAISESGFTGNTIYF.

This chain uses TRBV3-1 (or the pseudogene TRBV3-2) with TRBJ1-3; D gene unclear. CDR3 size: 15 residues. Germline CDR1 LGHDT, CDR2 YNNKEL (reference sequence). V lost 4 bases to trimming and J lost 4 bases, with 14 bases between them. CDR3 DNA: TGTGCCAGCAGCCCATTCGGGATATTGGGAAACACCATATATTTT. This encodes CASSPFGILGNTIYF.

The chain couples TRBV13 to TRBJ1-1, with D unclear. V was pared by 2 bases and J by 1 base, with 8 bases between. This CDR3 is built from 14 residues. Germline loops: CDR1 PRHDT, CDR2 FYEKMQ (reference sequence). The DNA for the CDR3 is TGTGCCAGCAGCTTACCAGGTTCGAACACTGAAGCTTTCTTT. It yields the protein CASSLPGSNTEAFF.

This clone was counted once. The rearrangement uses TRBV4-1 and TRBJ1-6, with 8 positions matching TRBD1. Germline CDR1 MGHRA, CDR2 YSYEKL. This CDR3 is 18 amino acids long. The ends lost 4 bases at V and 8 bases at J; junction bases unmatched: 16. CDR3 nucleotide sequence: TGCGCCAGCAGCCTGAGTATCCCGAGACAGGGGTTCGATTCACCCCTCCACTTT. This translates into CASSLSIPRQGFDSPLHF.

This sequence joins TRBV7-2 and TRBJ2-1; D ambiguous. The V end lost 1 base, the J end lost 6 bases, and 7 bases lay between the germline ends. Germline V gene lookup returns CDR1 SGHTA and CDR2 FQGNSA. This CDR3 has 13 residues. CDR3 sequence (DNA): TGTGCCAGCAGCTTAGAAGCGTCCAATGAGCAGTTCTTC. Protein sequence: CASSLEASNEQFF.

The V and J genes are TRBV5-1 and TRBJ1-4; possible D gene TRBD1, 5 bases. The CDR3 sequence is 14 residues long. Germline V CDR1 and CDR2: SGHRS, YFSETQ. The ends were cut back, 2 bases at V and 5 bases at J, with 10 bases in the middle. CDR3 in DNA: TGCGCCAGCAGCTTCGGGGGGTCCAATGAAAAACTGTTTTTT. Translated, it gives CASSFGGSNEKLFF.

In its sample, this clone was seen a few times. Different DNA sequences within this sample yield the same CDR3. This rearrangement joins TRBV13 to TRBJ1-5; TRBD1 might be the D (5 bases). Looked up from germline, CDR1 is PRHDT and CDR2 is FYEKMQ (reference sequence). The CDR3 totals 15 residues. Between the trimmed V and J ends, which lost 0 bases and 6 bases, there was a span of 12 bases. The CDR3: CASSLGLGGAQPQHF. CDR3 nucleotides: TGTGCCAGCAGCTTAGGCCTAGGAGGGGCTCAGCCCCAGCATTTT.

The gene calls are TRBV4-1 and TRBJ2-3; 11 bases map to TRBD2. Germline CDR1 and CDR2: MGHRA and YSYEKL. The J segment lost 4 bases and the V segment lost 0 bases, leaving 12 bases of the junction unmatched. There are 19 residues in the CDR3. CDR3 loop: CASSQDTATSGRGADTQYF. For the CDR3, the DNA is TGCGCCAGCAGCCAAGACACGGCCACTAGCGGGAGAGGTGCAGATACGCAGTATTTT.

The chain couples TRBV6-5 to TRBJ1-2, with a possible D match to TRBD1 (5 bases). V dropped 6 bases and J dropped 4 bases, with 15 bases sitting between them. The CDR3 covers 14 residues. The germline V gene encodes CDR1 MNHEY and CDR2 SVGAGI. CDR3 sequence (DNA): TGTGCCAGCAGGCCAAGGGGTTTCCTCTATGGCTACACCTTC. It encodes CASRPRGFLYGYTF.

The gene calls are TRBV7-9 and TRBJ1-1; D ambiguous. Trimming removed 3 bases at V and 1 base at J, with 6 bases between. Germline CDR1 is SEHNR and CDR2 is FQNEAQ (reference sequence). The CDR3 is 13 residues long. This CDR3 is CASSFRKNTEAFF. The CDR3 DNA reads TGTGCCAGCAGCTTCCGGAAGAACACTGAAGCTTTCTTT.

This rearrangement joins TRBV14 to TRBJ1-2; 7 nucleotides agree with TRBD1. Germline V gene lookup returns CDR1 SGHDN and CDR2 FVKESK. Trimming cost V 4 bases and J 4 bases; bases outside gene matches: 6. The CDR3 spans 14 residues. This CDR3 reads CASSPGQPTYGYTF. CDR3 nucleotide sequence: TGTGCCAGCAGCCCGGGACAGCCGACCTATGGCTACACCTTC.

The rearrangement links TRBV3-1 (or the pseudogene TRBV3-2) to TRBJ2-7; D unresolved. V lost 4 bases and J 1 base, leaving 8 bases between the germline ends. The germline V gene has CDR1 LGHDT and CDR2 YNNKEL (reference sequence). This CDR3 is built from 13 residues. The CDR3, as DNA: TGTGCCAGCAGCCTGGGCAATTCCTACGAGCAGTACTTC. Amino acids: CASSLGNSYEQYF.

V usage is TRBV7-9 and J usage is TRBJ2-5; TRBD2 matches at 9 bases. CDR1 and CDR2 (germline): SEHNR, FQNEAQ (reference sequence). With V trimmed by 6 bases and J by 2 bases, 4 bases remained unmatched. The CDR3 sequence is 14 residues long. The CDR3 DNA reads TGTGCCAGCAGGTCGACTAGCGGACAAGAGACCCAGTACTTC. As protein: CASRSTSGQETQYF. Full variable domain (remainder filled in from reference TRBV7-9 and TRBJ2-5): DTGVSQNPRHKITKRGQNVTFRCDPISEHNRLYWYRQTLGQGPEFLTYFQNEAQLEKSRLLSDRFSAERPKGSFSTLEIQRTEQGDSAMYLCASRSTSGQETQYFGPGTRLLVL.

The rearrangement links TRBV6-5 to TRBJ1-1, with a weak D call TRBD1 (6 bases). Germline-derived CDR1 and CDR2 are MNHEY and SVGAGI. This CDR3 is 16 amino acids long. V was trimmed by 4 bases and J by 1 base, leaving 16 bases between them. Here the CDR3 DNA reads TGTGCCAGCAGTTCAGACAGGCCCCCAACGAACACTGAAGCTTTCTTT. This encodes CASSSDRPPTNTEAFF.

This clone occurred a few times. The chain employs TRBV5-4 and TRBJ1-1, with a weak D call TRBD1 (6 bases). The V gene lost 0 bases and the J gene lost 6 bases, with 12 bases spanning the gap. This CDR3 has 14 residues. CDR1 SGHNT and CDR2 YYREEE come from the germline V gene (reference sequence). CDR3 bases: TGTGCCAGCAGCTTGGGCCGGGACATCGCTGAAGCTTTCTTT. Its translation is CASSLGRDIAEAFF.

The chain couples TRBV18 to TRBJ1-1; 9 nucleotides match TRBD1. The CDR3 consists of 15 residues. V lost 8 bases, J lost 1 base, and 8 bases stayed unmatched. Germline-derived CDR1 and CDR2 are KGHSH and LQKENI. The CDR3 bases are TGTGCCAGCCGGGGACAGGGCCTCGGGAACACTGAAGCTTTCTTT. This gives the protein CASRGQGLGNTEAFF.

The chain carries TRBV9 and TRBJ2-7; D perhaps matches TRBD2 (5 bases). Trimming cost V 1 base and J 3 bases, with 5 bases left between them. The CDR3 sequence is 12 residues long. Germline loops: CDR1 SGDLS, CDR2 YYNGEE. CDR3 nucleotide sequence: TGTGCCAGCAGCGTAAGCGGCTACGAGCAGTACTTC. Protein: CASSVSGYEQYF.

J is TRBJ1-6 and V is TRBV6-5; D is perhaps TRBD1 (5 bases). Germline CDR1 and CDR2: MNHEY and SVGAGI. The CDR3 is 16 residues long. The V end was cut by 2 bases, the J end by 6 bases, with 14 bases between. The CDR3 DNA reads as TGTGCCAGCAGTTACGCGGGGTTCGGGACTAATTCACCCCTCCACTTT. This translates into CASSYAGFGTNSPLHF.